This entry features one T cell receptor beta chain sequence. The antigen remains undetermined. This CDR3 region has 15 residues. The V and J ends lost 6 bases and 4 bases respectively, with 18 bases between them. Per germline, CDR1 MNHEY and CDR2 SVGEGT. This specimen comes from a study of blood T cells in healthy people across ages. Study conclusions and caveats: Long-lived donors had more naive CD4+ cells and higher diversity than aged donors.

With a J-beta primer mix and a sample-barcoded 5' primer, a second PCR ran 7 to 11 cycles. The authors tagged each cDNA molecule using a template-switch adaptor with 12 random nucleotides. TCRdb re-called the 5' RACE reads through MiXCR, storing one row per CDR3 protein. The sample contains 700,000 or so distinct CDR3 sequences, 20% to 25% of which appear only once. The V gene is TRBV6-2 or TRBV6-3, the J gene TRBJ2-5, with D perhaps TRBD1 or TRBD2 (6 bases each). This receptor was taken from a man in his 70s in good health. The sequenced sample was blood. The CDR3 DNA follows: TGTGCCAGCAGCCCTACGGGGGCCCCTCGAGAGACCCAGTACTTC. This translates into CASSPTGAPRETQYF.